These T cell receptor beta chains were read from a single sample in a study of blood T cell repertoires in COVID-19. Sequencing was performed with immunoSEQ multiplex PCR; in TCRdb, only in-frame clones are kept and a portion is missing. In the table there are around 390,000 clones, just under 90% of which are singletons. Sequencing was performed on PBMCs or T cells enriched from blood (not recorded which). The receptors shown here come from a woman aged 50 to 65 who had recovered from COVID-19. Each CDR3 is given with its conserved first and last residue. D genes are given only for firm matches. The size entry is marked missing in some rows and otherwise reads once, few, many or a size class.

D,V,size,J,CDR3,DNA
.,TRBV5-8,.,TRBJ1-1,CASRRNPQGFRTEAFF,TGTGCCAGCAGGCGCAACCCCCAGGGGTTTCGGACTGAAGCTTTCTTT
TRBD2,TRBV9,.,TRBJ2-7,CASSVAGSGGAYEQYF,TGTGCCAGCAGCGTAGCGGGTAGCGGGGGGGCCTACGAGCAGTACTTC
.,TRBV28,.,TRBJ2-3,CASSLFRATRGDTQYF,TGTGCCAGCAGTTTATTTAGGGCCACTAGAGGGGATACGCAGTATTTT
TRBD1,TRBV2,.,TRBJ1-1,CASSAGQGMVTFF,TGTGCCAGCAGTGCGGGACAGGGGATGGTTACTTTCTTT
.,TRBV7-6,few,TRBJ2-7,CASSELSGGGPYEQYF,TGTGCCAGCAGCGAACTTTCAGGGGGAGGTCCCTACGAGCAGTACTTC
TRBD1,TRBV2,.,TRBJ1-6,CASSEVGQGSSYNSPLHF,TGTGCCAGCAGTGAAGTGGGACAGGGTAGCTCCTATAATTCACCCCTCCACTTT
TRBD1,TRBV24-1,.,TRBJ2-3,CATSDPTGGNTDTQYF,TGTGCCACCAGTGACCCGACAGGGGGAAACACAGATACGCAGTATTTT
.,TRBV10-3,.,TRBJ1-1,CAISEPSGGNTEAFF,TGTGCCATCAGTGAGCCCTCCGGGGGGAACACTGAAGCTTTCTTT
.,TRBV11-2,.,TRBJ2-7,CASSLEGAFYEQYF,TGTGCCAGCAGCTTAGAGGGGGCATTCTACGAGCAGTACTTC
TRBD1,TRBV29-1,.,TRBJ1-1,CSVGDRVTAFF,TGCAGCGTAGGGGACAGGGTAACAGCTTTCTTT
.,TRBV5-6,.,TRBJ2-2,CASSLPFGTGELFF,TGTGCCAGCAGCCTGCCGTTCGGCACCGGGGAGCTGTTTTTT
TRBD2,TRBV6-2/TRBV6-3,few,TRBJ2-3,CASSYFGRGADTQYF,TGTGCCAGCAGTTACTTCGGGAGGGGGGCAGATACGCAGTATTTT
.,TRBV4-3,.,TRBJ1-1,CASSQGRVGEGNTEAFF,TGCGCCAGCAGCCAAGGGAGGGTTGGGGAGGGAAACACTGAAGCTTTCTTT
.,TRBV11-2,.,TRBJ1-2,CASSLRRGVGYTF,TGTGCCAGCAGCTTACGCCGCGGAGTCGGCTACACCTTC
TRBD1,TRBV27,once,TRBJ2-5,CASSLSVGTGKFRETQYF,TGTGCCAGCAGTTTATCTGTCGGGACAGGGAAATTTCGCGAGACCCAGTACTTC